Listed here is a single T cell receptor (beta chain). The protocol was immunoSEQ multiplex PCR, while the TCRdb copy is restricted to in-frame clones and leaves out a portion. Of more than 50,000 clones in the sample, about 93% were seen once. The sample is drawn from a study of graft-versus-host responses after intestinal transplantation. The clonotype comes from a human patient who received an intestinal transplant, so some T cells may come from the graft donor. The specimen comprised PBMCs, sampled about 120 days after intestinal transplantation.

The CDR3 loop reads CASTTNGGRETQYF. For the CDR3, the DNA is TGTGCCAGCACTACCAACGGGGGGAGAGAGACCCAGTACTTC. V usage is TRBV28 and J usage is TRBJ2-5, with 7 bases lining up with TRBD2. CDR3 length: 14 residues. V lost 7 bases, J lost 4 bases, and 9 bases stayed unmatched. Germline CDR1 reads MDHEN; CDR2 reads SYDVKM.